Below, 21 T cell receptor beta chains from the same sample are listed, as sequenced in a study of OX40 agonist ivuxolimab in advanced cancers. Measured with immunoSEQ multiplex PCR; TCRdb has only the in-frame clones, and not every one. The data hold 45,000 to 60,000 clones, with around 84% observed a single time. The material was CD4+ or CD8+ T cells sorted from blood, obtained in a trial of the OX40 agonist ivuxolimab. The receptor source for this set is an adult with an advanced solid tumor such as melanoma, head and neck, liver or kidney cancer.

V gene TRBV6-5 combines with J gene TRBJ2-1, with 8 bases matching TRBD1. Germline values: CDR1 MNHEY, CDR2 SVGAGI. V gave up 7 bases and J gave up 1 base; unmatched junction bases: 6. This CDR3 has 15 residues. CDR3 nucleotide sequence: TGTGCCAGCAATACAGGGGGTGGTTCCTACAATGAGCAGTTCTTC. It is translated as CASNTGGGSYNEQFF.

This sequence joins TRBV13 and TRBJ2-1; 9 bases align to TRBD2. Looked up from germline, CDR1 is PRHDT and CDR2 is FYEKMQ (reference sequence). The ends lost 5 bases at V and 9 bases at J; junction bases unmatched: 11. The CDR3 extends over 15 amino acids. This chain's CDR3 is CASSLEGLAGGEQFF. DNA of the CDR3: TGTGCCAGCAGCCTCGAGGGACTAGCCGGCGGTGAGCAGTTCTTC. The entire variable domain, with the rest obtained from reference TRBV13 and TRBJ2-1, is as follows: AAGVIQSPRHLIKEKRETATLKCYPIPRHDTVYWYQQGPGQDPQFLISFYEKMQSDKGSIPDRFSAQQFSDYHSELNMSSLELGDSALYFCASSLEGLAGGEQFFGPGTRLTVL.

J is TRBJ2-7 and V is TRBV6-5, with TRBD2 matching 8 bases. V was clipped by 5 bases and J by 6 bases; unmatched bases: 12. The CDR3 has 15 amino acids. Germline loops: CDR1 MNHEY, CDR2 SVGAGI. The chain's CDR3 is CASSTSPAGATEQYF. CDR3 nucleotide sequence: TGTGCCAGCAGTACCTCCCCAGCGGGGGCAACCGAGCAGTACTTC.

This clone showed up just once. The J gene is TRBJ1-1, the V gene TRBV28, with D perhaps TRBD1 (6 bases). Trimming took 4 bases from V and 5 from J, leaving 17 bases between them. The CDR3 consists of 15 residues. CDR1 is MDHEN, CDR2 SYDVKM, per germline. CDR3 loop: CASSWGANWGTEAFF. Written as DNA, the CDR3 is TGTGCCAGCAGTTGGGGGGCCAACTGGGGGACTGAAGCTTTCTTT.

The gene calls are TRBV27 and TRBJ2-5; a possible D gene is TRBD2 (5 bases). Germline-derived CDR1 and CDR2 are MNHEY and SMNVEV (reference sequence). There are 15 residues in the CDR3. V was cut by 8 bases and J by 4 bases, with 20 bases left in between. The DNA for the CDR3 is TGTGCCAGCCTACCCGGGGAGATGTCGAGAGAGACCCAGTACTTC. Translating gives CASLPGEMSRETQYF.

This chain's CDR3 is CASTLYRDRNGYTF. DNA for the CDR3: TGTGCCAGCACCCTTTACAGGGATCGGAATGGCTACACCTTC. V usage is TRBV2 and J usage is TRBJ1-2, with D perhaps TRBD1 (6 bases). This CDR3 region has 14 residues. CDR1 SNHLY and CDR2 FYNNEI come from the germline V gene. The V and J ends lost 7 bases and 6 bases respectively, with 18 bases between them.

The chain combines TRBV11-2 with TRBJ2-2; tentative D call: TRBD2 (6 bases). The CDR3 runs 15 residues. V lost 5 bases, J lost 7 bases, and 17 bases lay in between. Germline CDR1 SGHAT, CDR2 FQNNGV. CDR3 residues: CASSPGTFLVGELFF. The CDR3 nucleotides read TGTGCCAGCAGCCCCGGGACTTTTTTGGTCGGGGAGCTGTTTTTT.

V usage is TRBV29-1 and J usage is TRBJ2-7; 9 bases align to TRBD2. The CDR3 loop spans 13 amino acids. V gave up 5 bases and J gave up 2 bases; unmatched junction bases: 4. Germline CDR1 SQVTM, CDR2 ANQGSEA. In DNA, the CDR3 is TGCAGCGTTTATGCGGGAGGGACCTACGAGCAGTACTTC. Encoded protein: CSVYAGGTYEQYF.

This chain links TRBV30 with TRBJ2-1; D is ambiguous. Trimming pared 0 bases from V and 5 bases from J, leaving 8 bases between. Germline values: CDR1 GTSNPN, CDR2 SVGIG (reference sequence). The CDR3 spans 13 residues. CDR3 protein: CAWSVMSNNEQFF. CDR3 nucleotide sequence: TGTGCCTGGAGTGTAATGTCTAACAATGAGCAGTTCTTC.

The chain is built from TRBV7-9 and TRBJ1-1; D gene ambiguous. Trimming stripped 5 bases from V and 0 bases from J, with 13 bases between. Germline assignment: CDR1 SEHNR and CDR2 FQNEAQ (reference sequence). The CDR3 totals 15 residues. CDR3 in DNA: TGTGCCAGCAGCCCCTCAAACACCATGAACACTGAAGCTTTCTTT. It encodes CASSPSNTMNTEAFF.

The rearrangement joins TRBV2 to TRBJ2-7, with D uncertain. Germline lookup yields CDR1 SNHLY and CDR2 FYNNEI. The CDR3 has 14 residues. V was trimmed by 2 bases and J by 4 bases, leaving 12 bases between them. The CDR3 region is CASSEFTTTYEQYF. The CDR3 bases are TGTGCCAGCAGTGAATTCACCACAACTTACGAGCAGTACTTC.

The chain links TRBV14 to TRBJ2-7, with 8 bases that match TRBD1. The trim removed 4 bases at V and 5 bases at J, leaving 7 bases unmatched. There are 14 residues in the CDR3. Germline loops: CDR1 SGHDN, CDR2 FVKESK. The CDR3, as DNA: TGTGCCAGCAGCCGACAGGGGTTCCAGAACGAGCAGTACTTC. It encodes CASSRQGFQNEQYF.

The chain recombines TRBV6-1 with TRBJ2-1, with D uncertain. V dropped 2 bases and J dropped 0 bases, with 5 bases sitting between them. The CDR3 spans 14 residues. Germline assignment: CDR1 MNHNS and CDR2 SASEGT. The CDR3 DNA reads TGTGCCAGCAGTGAAAGAAGCTCCTACAATGAGCAGTTCTTC. It specifies CASSERSSYNEQFF.

The chain carries TRBV5-4 and TRBJ2-3; no clear D. The CDR3 extends over 14 amino acids. Germline values: CDR1 SGHNT, CDR2 YYREEE (reference sequence). The V and J ends lost 0 bases and 4 bases respectively, with 9 bases between them. CDR3 in DNA: TGTGCCAGCAGCTTGGAGGCCGGAGCAGATACGCAGTATTTT. This translates into CASSLEAGADTQYF. The full variable domain, with the rest looked up from reference TRBV5-4 and TRBJ2-3, is ETGVTQSPTHLIKTRGQQVTLRCSSQSGHNTVSWYQQALGQGPQFIFQYYREEENGRGNFPPRFSGLQFPNYSSELNVNALELDDSALYLCASSLEAGADTQYFGPGTRLTVL.

V and J are TRBV9 and TRBJ1-4, with D perhaps TRBD1 (6 bases). The CDR3 has 15 amino acids. CDR1 and CDR2 from the germline V gene are SGDLS and YYNGEE. The V and J ends lost 0 bases and 6 bases respectively, with 12 bases between them. The CDR3 DNA reads TGTGCCAGCAGCGTAGTTCCAGGGGAGGATGAAAAACTGTTTTTT. Its protein is CASSVVPGEDEKLFF.

The V and J genes are TRBV6-6 and TRBJ2-7, with 7 bases lining up with TRBD1. The trim removed 4 bases at V and 2 bases at J, leaving 8 bases unmatched. This CDR3 is 15 amino acids long. Per germline, CDR1 MNHNY and CDR2 SVGAGI (reference sequence). The CDR3 reads CASSSSDRAAYEQYF. In DNA, the CDR3 is TGTGCCAGCAGTTCCTCCGACAGGGCGGCCTACGAGCAGTACTTC.

J is TRBJ2-5 and V is TRBV28, with D perhaps matching TRBD2 (5 bases). Germline V gene lookup returns CDR1 MDHEN and CDR2 SYDVKM. The CDR3 totals 14 residues. V was shortened by 5 bases and J by 5 bases, with 15 bases between the two germline ends. The CDR3 reads CASSLRTLGETQYF. In nucleotides, the CDR3 is TGTGCCAGCAGTCTACGGACTCTGGGGGAGACCCAGTACTTC.

J is TRBJ2-3 and V is TRBV5-1; 11 bases are a match to TRBD1. V was pared by 4 bases and J by 2 bases, with 6 bases of the junction left unmatched. The CDR3 length is 16 residues. Per germline, CDR1 SGHRS and CDR2 YFSETQ. CDR3 amino acids: CASSTGQGAVTDTQYF. CDR3 bases: TGCGCCAGCAGCACTGGACAGGGGGCCGTCACAGATACGCAGTATTTT.

V usage is TRBV19 and J usage is TRBJ2-7; the match to TRBD1 covers 9 bases. After removal of 9 bases from V and 5 bases from J, the junction contained 11 bases not matched to a gene. The CDR3 is made up of 14 amino acids. CDR1 LNHDA and CDR2 SQIVND come from the germline V gene (reference sequence). The CDR3 here is CASRELGTGNEQYF. DNA for the CDR3: TGTGCCAGCCGCGAACTTGGGACAGGGAACGAGCAGTACTTC.

The genes are TRBV27 and TRBJ2-7; no clear D. Germline loops: CDR1 MNHEY, CDR2 SMNVEV (reference sequence). This CDR3 has 14 residues. V dropped 3 bases and J dropped 2 bases, with 11 bases sitting between them. The CDR3 reads CASSFLTSTYEQYF. The CDR3 region has the DNA TGTGCCAGCAGTTTTTTGACAAGTACCTACGAGCAGTACTTC.

V and J are TRBV28 and TRBJ1-3; no firm D call. Trimming shortened V by 8 bases and J by 4 bases, and 12 bases separated the two germline ends. The CDR3 loop spans 13 amino acids. Germline lookup yields CDR1 MDHEN and CDR2 SYDVKM. The CDR3 coding sequence is TGTGCCAGCCTAACCTTAGGGGGAAACACCATATATTTT. It specifies CASLTLGGNTIYF.